Following are 17 T cell receptor beta chains from one sample sequenced in a study of vaccination effects on CD4 cells after COVID-19 (dated by TCRdb to 2021 to 2024). After approximately 11 days of culture, CD4+ T cells were isolated with the EasySep CD4+ T cell isolation kit. Each participant got two doses of an mRNA SARS-CoV-2 vaccine, either BNT162b2 or mRNA-1273. No cognate antigen is known for these TCRs. The library was prepared using the immunoSEQ multiplex PCR assay. The source is immuneACCESS, and TCRdb retained only in-frame sequences with V and J called. Part of the clones is not carried over; for the studies checked, unresolved V genes explain less than half of this, and the remainder is unexplained. For this sample there are about 47,000 clones; about 70% appear just once. The biggest ten clones account for around 7% of the sample. The source was CD4+ T cells from PBMCs cultured without peptide, collected after COVID-19 vaccination. All receptors come from a human donor who received a COVID-19 vaccine.

The rearrangement uses TRBV7-9 and TRBJ2-7; a weak D match, TRBD2 (6 bases). Looked up from germline, CDR1 is SEHNR and CDR2 is FQNEAQ (reference sequence). Trimming cost V 2 bases and J 2 bases, with 13 bases left between them. The CDR3 contains 15 residues. DNA for the CDR3: TGTGCCAGCAGCTTACCCCGGGGGTCAACCTACGAGCAGTACTTC. It yields the protein CASSLPRGSTYEQYF.

This chain joins TRBV20-1 and TRBJ2-3; D uncertain. V lost 3 bases to trimming and J lost 7 bases, with 8 bases between them. The CDR3 is 11 residues long. Germline V gene lookup returns CDR1 DFQATT and CDR2 SNEGSKA (reference sequence). The CDR3 sequence: CSARKLNTQYF. CDR3 coding DNA: TGCAGTGCTAGGAAGTTAAATACGCAGTATTTT.

The J gene is TRBJ1-5, the V gene TRBV5-1; D is uncertain. Per germline, CDR1 SGHRS and CDR2 YFSETQ. The CDR3 has 14 amino acids. V was clipped by 4 bases and J by 0 bases, with 8 bases between them. The DNA of the CDR3 is TGCGCCAGCAGCCCGGACTATAGCAATCAGCCCCAGCATTTT. As protein: CASSPDYSNQPQHF.

CDR3 coding DNA: TGCAGCGTTGCCCCTCAAGGGAGAGGAAACACCATATATTTT. It translates to CSVAPQGRGNTIYF. V and J are TRBV29-1 and TRBJ1-3; D is unresolved. Germline CDR1 reads SQVTM; CDR2 reads ANQGSEA. The germline V and J ends were trimmed by 4 bases and 4 bases, with 14 bases remaining between them. CDR3 length equals 14 residues.

The chain combines TRBV27 with TRBJ2-7; TRBD1 agrees at 7 bases. V gave up 6 bases and J gave up 6 bases; unmatched junction bases: 20. The CDR3 covers 17 residues. In germline, CDR1 is MNHEY, CDR2 SMNVEV (reference sequence). DNA for the CDR3: TGTGCCAGCAGCCCTCTACCGGGACAGCCTCGCCCTCGCGAGCAGTACTTC. Its protein is CASSPLPGQPRPREQYF.

The V and J genes are TRBV3-1 (or the pseudogene TRBV3-2) and TRBJ2-5; 10 bases map to TRBD2. Germline trimming cut 3 bases from V and 4 bases from J; bases unmatched to any gene: 11. This CDR3 is 17 amino acids long. Per germline, CDR1 LGHDT and CDR2 YNNKEL (reference sequence). CDR3 in DNA: TGTGCCAGCAGCCATTTAGCGGGAGGCCCGAAGAGAGAGACCCAGTACTTC. Translation gives CASSHLAGGPKRETQYF.

The V and J genes are TRBV2 and TRBJ1-5; D not resolved. V was trimmed by 7 bases and J by 5 bases, leaving 15 bases between them. This CDR3 region has 14 residues. Germline V CDR1 and CDR2: SNHLY, FYNNEI. CDR3 nucleotides: TGTGCCAGCACCTGGGAGGACGGATATCAGCCCCAGCATTTT. Amino acid sequence: CASTWEDGYQPQHF.

The chain has TRBV29-1 and TRBJ1-5; tentative D call: TRBD1 (5 bases). CDR1 and CDR2 (germline): SQVTM, ANQGSEA. Trimming removed 5 bases from V and 6 bases from J, with 23 bases in between. This CDR3 region has 16 residues. The CDR3 nucleotides are TGCAGCGTTTCGGAGAGGGGAAGTAACGGGGGTCAGCCCCAGCATTTT. It translates to CSVSERGSNGGQPQHF.

The rearrangement uses TRBV5-1 and TRBJ2-5; tentatively, D is TRBD2 (6 bases). CDR3 length equals 14 residues. Trimming pared 3 bases from V and 2 bases from J, leaving 11 bases between. Germline V gives CDR1 SGHRS, CDR2 YFSETQ. CDR3 region: CASSSTGTQETQYF. CDR3 sequence (DNA): TGCGCCAGCAGCTCAACCGGGACTCAAGAGACCCAGTACTTC.

This clone was counted only a few times. The rearrangement uses TRBV5-1 and TRBJ1-1, with a possible D match to TRBD1 (6 bases). V was pared by 3 bases and J by 1 base, with 7 bases between. The CDR3 is made up of 13 amino acids. The V gene's germline CDR1 is SGHRS and CDR2 YFSETQ. CDR3 in amino acids: CASSSGQNTEAFF. The CDR3, as DNA: TGCGCCAGCAGCTCGGGACAGAACACTGAAGCTTTCTTT.

A remark on this clone: Relative to the germline gene, one junction end is altered; a read error may explain this. The chain combines TRBV27 with TRBJ2-7; D is possibly TRBD2 (6 bases). The germline gives CDR1 MNHEY, CDR2 SMNVEV (reference sequence). The CDR3 runs 14 residues. In DNA form, the CDR3 reads TGTGCCAGCAGTTCGGGGACTGGGTCCTCCGAGCAGTACTTC. The encoded protein is CASSSGTGSSEQYF.

The chain recombines TRBV5-4 with TRBJ2-5; D possibly corresponds to TRBD2 (6 bases). The CDR3 runs to 14 residues. Germline assignment: CDR1 SGHNT and CDR2 YYREEE (reference sequence). With 4 bases removed from V and 1 base from J, the gap between germline ends came to 11 bases. CDR3 bases: TGTGCCAGCAGCGCAGGACTATTCCAAGAGACCCAGTACTTC. Translation: CASSAGLFQETQYF.

J is TRBJ2-7 and V is TRBV10-3, with TRBD1 identical over 10 bases. Germline V gene sequence: CDR1 ENHRY, CDR2 SYGVKD. The V segment lost 11 bases and the J segment 6 bases; nucleotides outside the gene matches: 7. This CDR3 has 12 residues. CDR3: CAAAGTGAEQYF. The CDR3 DNA is TGTGCCGCCGCCGGGACAGGGGCCGAGCAGTACTTC.

The V and J genes are TRBV12-3 or TRBV12-4 and TRBJ1-4; D might be TRBD1 (6 bases). V shed 5 bases and J shed 7 bases, with 8 bases lying between them. The CDR3 consists of 12 residues. The CDR3 nucleotides are TGTGCCAGCAGTCGGGACACTGAAAAACTGTTTTTT. This gives the protein CASSRDTEKLFF.

This clone was seen a single time. This chain links TRBV7-2 with TRBJ2-3; no firm D call. The CDR3 loop spans 14 amino acids. Germline V gene data show CDR1 as SGHTA and CDR2 as FQGNSA. The V end was cut by 5 bases, the J end by 3 bases, with 12 bases between. CDR3 bases: TGTGCCAGCAGCCCGGACCCAGTTACAGATACGCAGTATTTT. The encoded protein is CASSPDPVTDTQYF.

This chain links TRBV18 with TRBJ2-7; the match to TRBD1 covers 8 bases. Looked up from germline, CDR1 is KGHSH and CDR2 is LQKENI. The CDR3 spans 14 residues. V lost 4 bases and J lost 3; bases outside the gene matches: 5. CDR3 in amino acids: CASSLGQGFYEQYF. In nucleotides, the CDR3 is TGTGCCAGCTCACTCGGACAGGGCTTCTACGAGCAGTACTTC.

The chain recombines TRBV10-3 with TRBJ1-2, with 10 bases aligning to TRBD1. The V gene's germline CDR1 is ENHRY and CDR2 SYGVKD. Trimming took 6 bases from V and 6 from J; bases not matched to a gene: 10. The CDR3 sequence is 15 residues long. The CDR3 sequence is CAIRQPGQGSDGYTF. The CDR3, as DNA: TGTGCCATCAGACAACCGGGACAGGGGTCGGATGGCTACACCTTC.